A single sample gave rise to the 14 T cell receptor beta chains below, sequenced in a study of shared clonotypes between healthy human individuals. The table came from immunoSEQ multiplex PCR; TCRdb's copy has only in-frame clones and leaves some out. The repertoire consists of about 2.4 million clones, with 85% to 95% occurring once and the leading ten covering around 0.15%. The sequenced sample was naive CD4+ T cells sorted from blood. Described subset: CD45RA+ positively selected. These receptors originate from a man in his late teens or twenties in good health.

Comment on this clone: Other DNA sequences in this sample translate to the same CDR3. CDR3 nucleotides: TGTGCCAGCAGTCCTACAGCTAACTATGGCTACACCTTC. Translated, it gives CASSPTANYGYTF. The chain carries TRBV6-5 and TRBJ1-2; no clear D. The CDR3 is made up of 13 amino acids. Looked up from germline, CDR1 is MNHEY and CDR2 is SVGAGI. Trimming removed 5 bases at V and 0 bases at J, with 7 bases between.

The gene calls are TRBV28 and TRBJ2-7; D is perhaps TRBD1 (5 bases). Germline V gene sequence: CDR1 MDHEN, CDR2 SYDVKM. V lost 8 bases, J lost 3 bases, and 14 bases lay in between. The length of the CDR3 is 13 residues. CDR3: CASQGYKNYEQYF. CDR3 DNA sequence: TGTGCCAGCCAGGGTTACAAAAACTACGAGCAGTACTTC.

This clone appeared once. The rearrangement links TRBV18 to TRBJ2-1; D is possibly TRBD2 (6 bases). Germline V CDR1 and CDR2: KGHSH, LQKENI. Deletions cut 2 bases from V and 3 bases from J, with 14 bases between. CDR3 size: 16 residues. The CDR3, as DNA: TGTGCCAGCTCACCAAACGGGAGACCGGGCTACAATGAGCAGTTCTTC. It yields the protein CASSPNGRPGYNEQFF.

The V and J genes are TRBV9 and TRBJ2-1, with a tentative D call TRBD1 (5 bases). The germline V and J ends were trimmed by 3 bases and 0 bases, with 16 bases remaining between them. CDR1 and CDR2 (germline): SGDLS, YYNGEE. The CDR3 totals 17 residues. As DNA, the CDR3 is TGTGCCAGCAGCGGGAGTGTTAGGGGCCGCTCCTACAATGAGCAGTTCTTC. Protein product: CASSGSVRGRSYNEQFF.

The table lists this clone with a count of one. The rearrangement uses TRBV5-8 and TRBJ1-4; D is uncertain. CDR1 and CDR2 from the germline V gene are SGHTS and YDEGEE. The CDR3 contains 16 residues. V was trimmed by 0 bases and J by 4 bases, leaving 13 bases between them. CDR3: CASSLGPGRINEKLFF. CDR3 bases: TGTGCCAGCAGCTTGGGACCAGGACGGATTAATGAAAAACTGTTTTTT.

The chain carries TRBV7-9 and TRBJ2-1, with TRBD2 matching 12 bases. Germline V CDR1 and CDR2: SEHNR, FQNEAQ (reference sequence). J lost 10 bases, V lost 5 bases, and 12 bases had no gene match. The CDR3 spans 16 residues. CDR3 sequence: CASSLSTTSGSGEQFF. The CDR3 DNA sequence: TGTGCCAGCAGCCTATCCACGACTAGCGGGAGCGGCGAGCAGTTCTTC. The full variable domain, rest sourced from reference TRBV7-9 and TRBJ2-1, is DTGVSQNPRHKITKRGQNVTFRCDPISEHNRLYWYRQTLGQGPEFLTYFQNEAQLEKSRLLSDRFSAERPKGSFSTLEIQRTEQGDSAMYLCASSLSTTSGSGEQFFGPGTRLTVL.

This chain joins TRBV5-6 and TRBJ1-3, with 9 bases identical to TRBD1. CDR3 length: 15 residues. The ends lost 4 bases at V and 5 bases at J; junction bases unmatched: 7. The germline V gene has CDR1 SGHDT and CDR2 YYEEEE. CDR3 in amino acids: CASSRPGQGRNTIYF. DNA of the CDR3: TGTGCCAGCAGCCGCCCCGGACAGGGGAGAAACACCATATATTTT. The variable domain in full, completed from reference TRBV5-6 and TRBJ1-3, reads DAGVTQSPTHLIKTRGQQVTLRCSPKSGHDTVSWYQQALGQGPQFIFQYYEEEERQRGNFPDRFSGHQFPNYSSELNVNALLLGDSALYLCASSRPGQGRNTIYFGEGSWLTVV.

This clone appeared once. V and J are TRBV29-1 and TRBJ1-2, with TRBD1 matching 11 bases. The CDR3 sequence is 15 residues long. CDR1 and CDR2 from the germline V gene are SQVTM and ANQGSEA. Germline trimming cut 1 base from V and 4 bases from J; bases unmatched to any gene: 5. DNA of the CDR3: TGCAGCGTTGAAGCAGGGACAGGGGGTGGCTATGGCTACACCTTC. It codes for CSVEAGTGGGYGYTF.

The chain joins TRBV4-3 to TRBJ1-4; D call uncertain. CDR1 LGHNA and CDR2 YSLEER come from the germline V gene. The ends were cut back, 4 bases at V and 8 bases at J, with 14 bases in the middle. CDR3 length equals 14 residues. The CDR3 reads CASSLSTGNEKLFF. As DNA, the CDR3 is TGCGCCAGCAGCCTTTCGACGGGAAACGAAAAACTGTTTTTT.

The chain uses TRBV5-4 and TRBJ1-1, with unresolved D. Germline V CDR1 and CDR2: SGHNT, YYREEE (reference sequence). The CDR3 spans 19 residues. The ends were cut back, 3 bases at V and 0 bases at J, with 24 bases in the middle. This CDR3 is CASSSGRRGSGRMNTEAFF. DNA for the CDR3: TGTGCCAGCAGCTCGGGCAGGCGCGGCAGCGGGCGGATGAACACTGAAGCTTTCTTT.

Concerning this clone itself: This CDR3 is also generated by other DNA sequences in the sample. The gene calls are TRBV19 and TRBJ2-2; no clear D. V was clipped by 4 bases and J by 6 bases, with 6 bases between them. The CDR3 is 12 residues long. Per the germline V gene, CDR1 is LNHDA and CDR2 is SQIVND (reference sequence). The CDR3 protein is CASSTFPGELFF. In DNA, the CDR3 is TGTGCCAGTAGTACTTTCCCCGGGGAGCTGTTTTTT.

The chain links TRBV19 to TRBJ1-1; 9 bases align to TRBD1. V trimming: 7 bases; J trimming: 3 bases; junction bases outside the gene matches: 9. This CDR3 contains 15 residues. In germline, CDR1 is LNHDA, CDR2 SQIVND (reference sequence). The CDR3 reads CASTRTGARDTEAFF. The CDR3 DNA reads as TGTGCCAGTACGAGGACAGGGGCGCGCGACACTGAAGCTTTCTTT.

This clone was detected only once. The rearrangement links TRBV18 to TRBJ1-1; no definite D call. This CDR3 spans 15 amino acids. Germline V CDR1 and CDR2: KGHSH, LQKENI. Trimming pared 3 bases from V and 1 base from J, leaving 12 bases between. CDR3 sequence (DNA): TGTGCCAGCTCACCCCCGAGGACGGGGAACACTGAAGCTTTCTTT. This sequence encodes CASSPPRTGNTEAFF.

V gene TRBV2 combines with J gene TRBJ1-3; D possibly corresponds to TRBD1 (5 bases). The germline gives CDR1 SNHLY, CDR2 FYNNEI. The CDR3 is made up of 14 amino acids. Between the trimmed V and J ends, which lost 8 bases and 2 bases, there was a span of 13 bases. CDR3 region: CASSRGLAGNTIYF. The CDR3 DNA sequence: TGTGCCAGCTCCCGGGGCCTAGCTGGAAACACCATATATTTT.